The 22 T cell receptor beta chains below come from one sample, sequenced in a study of CD8 T cells in ankylosing spondylitis (dated by TCRdb to 2017 to 2019). Libraries were made using 5' RACE. Sequencing was carried out with an Illumina HiSeq 2500. In TCRdb, the public reads were trimmed at Q25 with fastp and aligned with MiXCR, with productive beta chains retained. Under each unique CDR3 protein, matching rows form one entry showing the most common genes and DNA. This sample holds 150,000 to 250,000 distinct CDR3 sequences; around 13% were observed only once. Together, the top ten hold 16% of the sample. The specimen sequenced was blood, either unsorted or a sorted T cell fraction (not recorded which). The source of these receptors is a male donor with ankylosing spondylitis or in good health (not recorded which).

This clonotype was recorded a few times. The chain joins TRBV2 to TRBJ2-3; 9 positions match TRBD2. The CDR3 sequence is 14 residues long. CDR1 is SNHLY and CDR2 is FYNNEI in the germline V gene. The J segment lost 6 bases and the V segment lost 11 bases, leaving 12 bases of the junction unmatched. CDR3 sequence reads: CAVEGTSPGDTQYF. DNA of the CDR3: TGTGCCGTTGAGGGGACTAGCCCCGGGGATACGCAGTATTTT. Together with reference TRBV2 and TRBJ2-3, the CDR3 gives the full variable domain: EPEVTQTPSHQVTQMGQEVILRCVPISNHLYFYWYRQILGQKVEFLVSFYNNEISEKSEIFDDQFSVERPDGSNFTLKIRSTKLEDSAMYFCAVEGTSPGDTQYFGPGTRLTVL.

As for this clonotype: One junction end disagrees with the germline gene, perhaps due to a read error. This rearrangement joins TRBV12-3 or TRBV12-4 to TRBJ2-6; 13 bases line up with TRBD2. The length of the CDR3 is 19 residues. CDR3 loop: CACSHYRTSGSSGANVLTF. The CDR3 nucleotides read TGTGCCTGCAGCCATTATCGGACTAGCGGGAGCTCTGGGGCCAACGTCCTGACTTTC.

The V and J genes are TRBV5-1 and TRBJ2-7; D is ambiguous. Trimming pared 5 bases from V and 0 bases from J, leaving 15 bases between. Germline V lookup: CDR1 SGHRS, CDR2 YFSETQ. CDR3 length equals 15 residues. This CDR3 is CASSLVDLISYEQYF. CDR3 in DNA: TGCGCCAGCAGTTTAGTGGATCTTATCTCCTACGAGCAGTACTTC.

This clonotype occurred a few times. J is TRBJ1-6 and V is TRBV7-9; D ambiguous. Trimming cost V 8 bases and J 10 bases, with 12 bases left between them. CDR1 is SEHNR, CDR2 FQNEAQ, per germline (reference sequence). The CDR3 spans 12 residues. The CDR3 DNA follows: TGTGCCAGCGCACGTGGTGGGTCACCCCTCCACTTT. This codes for CASARGGSPLHF.

The CDR3 region is CASSLGIRDEGYTF. The DNA for the CDR3 is TGTGCCAGCAGCTTAGGTATCCGGGACGAGGGCTACACCTTC. This chain connects TRBV7-9 to TRBJ1-2; a weak D match, TRBD1 (5 bases). Germline V lookup: CDR1 SEHNR, CDR2 FQNEAQ (reference sequence). This CDR3 comprises 14 residues. Trimming pared 1 base from V and 8 bases from J, leaving 14 bases between. Based on the CDR3 plus reference TRBV7-9 and TRBJ1-2, the full variable domain is DTGVSQNPRHKITKRGQNVTFRCDPISEHNRLYWYRQTLGQGPEFLTYFQNEAQLEKSRLLSDRFSAERPKGSFSTLEIQRTEQGDSAMYLCASSLGIRDEGYTFGSGTRLTVV.

This clonotype was counted ten times or more. The chain is built from TRBV6-4 and TRBJ2-1; a weak D match, TRBD1 (6 bases). The CDR3 covers 15 residues. V lost 0 bases and J 6 bases, leaving 12 bases between the germline ends. CDR1 MRHNA and CDR2 SNTAGT come from the germline V gene. In DNA, the CDR3 is TGTGCCAGCAGTGACTCACAACAGGGCCTCAATGAGCAGTTCTTC. This gives the protein CASSDSQQGLNEQFF.

The chain is built from TRBV7-9 and TRBJ2-7, with D unclear. The CDR3 is made up of 14 amino acids. The V gene lost 1 base and the J gene lost 2 bases, with 9 bases spanning the gap. CDR1 SEHNR and CDR2 FQNEAQ come from the germline V gene (reference sequence). The CDR3 DNA reads TGTGCCAGCAGCTTAGGGGTGGTCCCCTACGAGCAGTACTTC. This codes for CASSLGVVPYEQYF.

Regarding this clonotype: This may be a read error: a much more frequent sequence differs by one nucleotide. The J gene is TRBJ2-3, the V gene TRBV6-4; D is uncertain. CDR1 and CDR2 (germline): MRHNA, SNTAGT. This CDR3 region has 12 residues. CDR3 coding DNA: TGTGCCAGCAGTGATGGGGAAGATGCGCAGTATTTT. Protein product: CASSDGEDAQYF.

V gene TRBV3-1 combines with J gene TRBJ2-7, with a weak D call TRBD1 (6 bases). Per the germline V gene, CDR1 is LGHDT and CDR2 is YNNKEL (reference sequence). The CDR3 spans 16 residues. The V and J ends lost 0 bases and 2 bases respectively, with 14 bases between them. CDR3 sequence reads: CASSQDGIGQPYEQYF. Written as DNA, the CDR3 is TGTGCCAGCAGCCAAGATGGGATCGGACAGCCCTACGAGCAGTACTTC.

This clonotype has just a few counts. The J gene is TRBJ2-7, the V gene TRBV28; D possibly corresponds to TRBD2 (6 bases). This CDR3 has 14 amino acids. Germline lookup yields CDR1 MDHEN and CDR2 SYDVKM. V shed 5 bases and J shed 0 bases, with 11 bases lying between them. CDR3 sequence (DNA): TGTGCCAGCAGTGCGCAGACTAGCTCCTACGAGCAGTACTTC. This gives the protein CASSAQTSSYEQYF.

The chain carries TRBV29-1 and TRBJ2-2, with 9 bases that match TRBD2. The trim removed 1 base at V and 6 bases at J, leaving 9 bases unmatched. Germline V gene lookup returns CDR1 SQVTM and CDR2 ANQGSEA. This CDR3 contains 16 residues. CDR3 amino acids: CSVEVYGLAGSGELFF. The CDR3, as DNA: TGCAGCGTTGAAGTCTACGGGCTAGCGGGATCCGGGGAGCTGTTTTTT.

The J gene is TRBJ1-5, the V gene TRBV19; D call uncertain. CDR3 size: 16 residues. The germline V gene has CDR1 LNHDA and CDR2 SQIVND (reference sequence). Trimming removed 1 base from V and 1 base from J, with 11 bases in between. CDR3 region: CASSIGRVMSNQPQHF. The CDR3 coding sequence is TGTGCCAGTAGTATAGGGAGGGTTATGAGCAATCAGCCCCAGCATTTT.

V usage is TRBV29-1 and J usage is TRBJ2-3; TRBD2 matches at 11 bases. The V segment lost 3 bases and the J segment 0 bases; nucleotides outside the gene matches: 14. The germline V gene encodes CDR1 SQVTM and CDR2 ANQGSEA. The CDR3 runs 19 residues. CDR3 amino acids: CSVEGYLAGGTPSTDTQYF. In DNA form, the CDR3 reads TGCAGCGTTGAGGGGTACCTAGCGGGAGGAACCCCTAGCACAGATACGCAGTATTTT.

This clonotype was picked up a small number of times. CDR3 sequence: CASSVPSEEQFF. The CDR3 region has the DNA TGTGCCAGCAGCGTCCCGAGTGAAGAGCAGTTCTTC. The chain has TRBV9 and TRBJ2-1; D is uncertain. V was trimmed by 2 bases and J by 10 bases, leaving 10 bases between them. The CDR3 consists of 12 residues. Germline CDR1 and CDR2: SGDLS and YYNGEE.

This clonotype has just a few counts. The rearrangement links TRBV29-1 to TRBJ1-2, with D perhaps matching TRBD1 (5 bases). The CDR3 runs to 16 residues. Germline V CDR1 and CDR2: SQVTM, ANQGSEA. With 4 bases removed from V and 5 bases from J, the gap between germline ends came to 23 bases. The CDR3 loop reads CSVGPLTRGRNYGYTF. CDR3 coding DNA: TGCAGCGTTGGCCCTCTAACTAGGGGCCGAAATTATGGCTACACCTTC.

V usage is TRBV12-3 or TRBV12-4 and J usage is TRBJ2-5; a weak D match, TRBD2 (5 bases). Trimming cost V 6 bases and J 1 base, with 18 bases left between them. This CDR3 spans 16 amino acids. The CDR3 DNA follows: TGTGCCAGCAGCCGGATTCCAAGGGAGCTCCAAGAGACCCAGTACTTC. Encoded protein: CASSRIPRELQETQYF.

This clonotype was seen a few times. DNA for the CDR3: TGCGCCAGCAGCTTGGCCGAGGGGGGCGACACCGGGGAGCTGTTTTTT. Protein product: CASSLAEGGDTGELFF. The chain joins TRBV5-1 to TRBJ2-2; D could derive from TRBD1 or TRBD2 (6 bases each). CDR1 is SGHRS, CDR2 YFSETQ, per germline. The CDR3 spans 16 residues. Between the trimmed V and J ends, which lost 0 bases and 3 bases, there was a span of 12 bases.

This clonotype was recorded many times. J is TRBJ2-1 and V is TRBV7-9; 11 nucleotides line up with TRBD2. From germline, CDR1 is SEHNR and CDR2 FQNEAQ (reference sequence). The CDR3 loop spans 15 amino acids. V lost 3 bases to trimming and J lost 7 bases; unmatched junction nucleotides: 5. The CDR3 nucleotides read TGTGCCAGCAGCTTGGGACTAGCGGCCCTAAATGAGCAGTTCTTC. This translates into CASSLGLAALNEQFF. Filled out from reference TRBV7-9 and TRBJ2-1, the complete variable domain reads DTGVSQNPRHKITKRGQNVTFRCDPISEHNRLYWYRQTLGQGPEFLTYFQNEAQLEKSRLLSDRFSAERPKGSFSTLEIQRTEQGDSAMYLCASSLGLAALNEQFFGPGTRLTVL.

In its sample, this clonotype was seen a few times. This chain joins TRBV5-1 and TRBJ2-3; TRBD1 is a possible D gene (6 bases). Germline V gives CDR1 SGHRS, CDR2 YFSETQ. Trimming shortened V by 0 bases and J by 11 bases, and 25 bases separated the two germline ends. CDR3 length equals 17 residues. In DNA form, the CDR3 reads TGCGCCAGCAGCTTGGAACAGGGATTTATCGGGATGGACCTGCAGTATTTT. This encodes CASSLEQGFIGMDLQYF. The full variable domain, its missing parts supplied by reference TRBV5-1 and TRBJ2-3, is KAGVTQTPRYLIKTRGQQVTLSCSPISGHRSVSWYQQTPGQGLQFLFEYFSETQRNKGNFPGRFSGRQFSNSRSEMNVSTLELGDSALYLCASSLEQGFIGMDLQYFGPGTRLTVL.

The chain combines TRBV15 with TRBJ2-3; 14 nucleotides align to TRBD2. The CDR3 is 16 residues long. V lost 5 bases, J lost 5 bases, and 6 bases stayed unmatched. CDR1 and CDR2 (germline): LNHNV, YYDKDF (reference sequence). The CDR3 is CATSPRLAGGGDTQYF. In nucleotides, the CDR3 is TGTGCCACCAGCCCGCGACTAGCGGGAGGGGGAGATACGCAGTATTTT.

The chain joins TRBV29-1 to TRBJ1-2; no firm D call. The CDR3 has 13 residues. Trimming took 3 bases from V and 2 from J, leaving 10 bases between them. Germline values: CDR1 SQVTM, CDR2 ANQGSEA. CDR3 in amino acids: CSVESPMNYGYTF. CDR3 sequence (DNA): TGCAGCGTTGAGAGCCCCATGAACTATGGCTACACCTTC.

This clonotype has ten or more counts. The chain is built from TRBV12-3 or TRBV12-4 and TRBJ1-2; 7 bases are shared with TRBD1. The CDR3 has 17 residues. The trim removed 5 bases at V and 1 base at J, leaving 13 bases unmatched. The CDR3 DNA is TGTGCCAGCAGTCCGGAGGGATCAGGGGGGGTTAACTATGGCTACACCTTC. Translating gives CASSPEGSGGVNYGYTF.